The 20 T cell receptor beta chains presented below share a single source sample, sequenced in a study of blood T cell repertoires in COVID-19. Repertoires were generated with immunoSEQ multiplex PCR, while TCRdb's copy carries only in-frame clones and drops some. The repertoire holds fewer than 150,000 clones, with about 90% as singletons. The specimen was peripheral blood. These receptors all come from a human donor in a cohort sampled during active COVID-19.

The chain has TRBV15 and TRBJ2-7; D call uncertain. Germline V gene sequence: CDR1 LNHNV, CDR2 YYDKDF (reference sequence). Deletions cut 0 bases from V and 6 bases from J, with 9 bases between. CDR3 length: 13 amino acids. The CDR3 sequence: CATSRDQVGEQYF. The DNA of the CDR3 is TGTGCCACCAGCAGAGATCAGGTCGGCGAGCAGTACTTC.

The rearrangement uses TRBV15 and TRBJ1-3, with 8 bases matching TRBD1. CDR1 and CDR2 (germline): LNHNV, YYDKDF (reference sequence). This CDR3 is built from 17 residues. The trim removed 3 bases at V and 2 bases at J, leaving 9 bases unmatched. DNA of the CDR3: TGTGCCACCAGCAGGAGTAACCGGGACAGGCCTGGAAACACCATATATTTT. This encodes CATSRSNRDRPGNTIYF.

In DNA form, the CDR3 reads TGTGCCAGCAGCTTACAAGTTCGCGGGGGACTTGTCCAAGAGACCCAGTACTTC. It translates to CASSLQVRGGLVQETQYF. The chain carries TRBV13 and TRBJ2-5; 7 bases match TRBD2. The ends lost 2 bases at V and 1 base at J; junction bases unmatched: 13. Germline V lookup: CDR1 PRHDT, CDR2 FYEKMQ (reference sequence). This CDR3 is 18 amino acids long.

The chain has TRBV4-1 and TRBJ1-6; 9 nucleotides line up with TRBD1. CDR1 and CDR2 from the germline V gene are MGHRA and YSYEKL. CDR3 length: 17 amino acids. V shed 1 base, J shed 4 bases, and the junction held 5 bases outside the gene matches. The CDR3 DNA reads TGCGCCAGCAGCCAAGTATCCGGGACAGGGTATAATTCACCCCTCCACTTT. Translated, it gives CASSQVSGTGYNSPLHF.

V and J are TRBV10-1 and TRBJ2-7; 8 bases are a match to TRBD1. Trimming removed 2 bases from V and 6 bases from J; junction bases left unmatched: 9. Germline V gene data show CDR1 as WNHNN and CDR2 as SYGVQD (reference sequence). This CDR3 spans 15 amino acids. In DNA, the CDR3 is TGCGCCAGCAGTGAGGCGGCAGGGGGCCAGGTCGAGCAGTACTTC. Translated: CASSEAAGGQVEQYF.

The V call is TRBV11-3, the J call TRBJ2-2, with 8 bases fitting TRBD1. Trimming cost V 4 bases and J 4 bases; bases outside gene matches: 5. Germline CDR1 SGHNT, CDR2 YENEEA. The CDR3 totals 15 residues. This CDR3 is CASSYRTGPTGELFF. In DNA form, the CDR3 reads TGTGCCAGCAGCTATCGGACAGGGCCCACCGGGGAGCTGTTTTTT.

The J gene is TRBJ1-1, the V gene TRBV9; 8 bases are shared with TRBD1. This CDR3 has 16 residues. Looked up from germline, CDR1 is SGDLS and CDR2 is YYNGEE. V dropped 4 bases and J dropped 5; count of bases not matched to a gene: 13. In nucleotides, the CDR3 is TGTGCCAGCAGCCACCGACAGGGGTCGAGGCCAACTGAAGCTTTCTTT. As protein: CASSHRQGSRPTEAFF.

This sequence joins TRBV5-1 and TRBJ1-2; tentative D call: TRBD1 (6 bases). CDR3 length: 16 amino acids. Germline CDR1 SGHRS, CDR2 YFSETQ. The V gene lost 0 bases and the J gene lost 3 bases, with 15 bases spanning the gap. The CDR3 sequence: CASSLGWGPLDYGYTF. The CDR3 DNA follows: TGCGCCAGCAGCTTGGGATGGGGGCCCCTGGACTATGGCTACACCTTC.

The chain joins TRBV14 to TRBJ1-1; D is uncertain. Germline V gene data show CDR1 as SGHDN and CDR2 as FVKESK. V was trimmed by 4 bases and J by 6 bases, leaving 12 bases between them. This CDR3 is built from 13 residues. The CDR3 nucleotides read TGTGCCAGCAGCCCTTTCGTTCTCTCTGAAGCTTTCTTT. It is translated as CASSPFVLSEAFF.

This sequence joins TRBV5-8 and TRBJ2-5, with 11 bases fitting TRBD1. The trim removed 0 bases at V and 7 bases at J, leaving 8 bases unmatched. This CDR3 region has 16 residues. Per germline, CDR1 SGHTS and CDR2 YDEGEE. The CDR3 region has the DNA TGTGCCAGCAGCTTGGGACGGACAGGGGGCGGTGGGACCCAGTACTTC. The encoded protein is CASSLGRTGGGGTQYF.

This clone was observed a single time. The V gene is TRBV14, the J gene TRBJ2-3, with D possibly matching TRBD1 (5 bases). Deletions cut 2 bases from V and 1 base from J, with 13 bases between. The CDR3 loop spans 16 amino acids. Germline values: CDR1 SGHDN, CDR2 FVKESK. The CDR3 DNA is TGTGCCAGCAGCCAAAAACTACAGGCTCGCACAGATACGCAGTATTTT. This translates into CASSQKLQARTDTQYF.

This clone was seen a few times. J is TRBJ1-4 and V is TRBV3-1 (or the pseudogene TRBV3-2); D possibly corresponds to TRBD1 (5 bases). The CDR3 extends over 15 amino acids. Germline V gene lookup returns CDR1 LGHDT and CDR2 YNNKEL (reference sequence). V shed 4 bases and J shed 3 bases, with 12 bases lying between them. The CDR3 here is CASSPPGGANEKLFF. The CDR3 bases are TGTGCCAGCAGCCCCCCGGGGGGGGCTAATGAAAAACTGTTTTTT.

CDR3 nucleotide sequence: TGTGCCAGTAGTATCTTGATGGGACAGGCACGCACTGAAGCTTTCTTT. Its translation is CASSILMGQARTEAFF. This chain links TRBV19 with TRBJ1-1, with 8 bases lining up with TRBD1. The V and J ends lost 3 bases and 4 bases, in that order; junction bases with no gene match: 10. Germline loops: CDR1 LNHDA, CDR2 SQIVND (reference sequence). CDR3 length equals 16 residues.

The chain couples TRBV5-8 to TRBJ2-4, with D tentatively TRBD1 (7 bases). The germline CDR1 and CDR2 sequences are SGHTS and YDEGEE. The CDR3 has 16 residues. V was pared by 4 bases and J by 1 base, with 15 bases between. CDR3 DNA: TGTGCCAGCAGCGCGGGACAGCCTGGGGCCAAAAACATTCAGTACTTC. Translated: CASSAGQPGAKNIQYF. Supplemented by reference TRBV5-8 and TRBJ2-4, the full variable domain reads EAGVTQSPTHLIKTRGQQATLRCSPISGHTSVYWYQQALGLGLQFLLWYDEGEERNRGNFPPRFSGRQFPNYSSELNVNALELEDSALYLCASSAGQPGAKNIQYFGAGTRLSVL.

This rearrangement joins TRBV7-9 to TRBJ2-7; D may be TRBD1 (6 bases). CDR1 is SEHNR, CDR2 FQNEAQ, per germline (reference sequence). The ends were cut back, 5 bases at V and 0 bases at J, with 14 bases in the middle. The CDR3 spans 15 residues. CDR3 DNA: TGTGCCAGCAGCCCCCCGAGGGGGAGCTCCTACGAGCAGTACTTC. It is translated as CASSPPRGSSYEQYF.

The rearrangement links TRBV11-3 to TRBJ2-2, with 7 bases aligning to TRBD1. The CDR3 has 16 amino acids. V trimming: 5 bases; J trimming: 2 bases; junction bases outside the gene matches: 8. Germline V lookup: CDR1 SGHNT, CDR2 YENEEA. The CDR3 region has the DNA TGTGCCAGCAGCCCCGGGACAGACATAAACACCGGGGAGCTGTTTTTT. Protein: CASSPGTDINTGELFF. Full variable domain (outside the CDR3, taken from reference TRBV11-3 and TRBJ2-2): EAGVVQSPRYKIIEKKQPVAFWCNPISGHNTLYWYLQNLGQGPELLIRYENEEAVDDSQLPKDRFSAERLKGVDSTLKIQPAELGDSAVYLCASSPGTDINTGELFFGEGSRLTVL.

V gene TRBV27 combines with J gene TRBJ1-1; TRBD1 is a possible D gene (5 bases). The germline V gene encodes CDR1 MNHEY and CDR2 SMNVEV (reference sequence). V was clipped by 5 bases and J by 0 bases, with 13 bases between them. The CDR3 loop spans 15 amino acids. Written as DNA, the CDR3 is TGTGCCAGCAGTCCCCGACAGCTCATGAACACTGAAGCTTTCTTT. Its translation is CASSPRQLMNTEAFF.

CDR3 sequence: CASSVLQDNYGYTF. As DNA, the CDR3 is TGTGCCAGCAGCGTACTACAGGATAACTATGGCTACACCTTC. The rearrangement uses TRBV9 and TRBJ1-2; maybe TRBD1 (5 bases). CDR3 size: 14 residues. Germline CDR1 SGDLS, CDR2 YYNGEE. Deletions cut 1 base from V and 1 base from J, with 8 bases between.

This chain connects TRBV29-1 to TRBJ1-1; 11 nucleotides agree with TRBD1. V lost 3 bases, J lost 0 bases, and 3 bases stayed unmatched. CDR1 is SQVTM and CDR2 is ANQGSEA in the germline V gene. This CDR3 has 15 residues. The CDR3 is CSVDGTGGVNTEAFF. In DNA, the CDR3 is TGCAGCGTTGATGGGACAGGGGGGGTGAACACTGAAGCTTTCTTT.

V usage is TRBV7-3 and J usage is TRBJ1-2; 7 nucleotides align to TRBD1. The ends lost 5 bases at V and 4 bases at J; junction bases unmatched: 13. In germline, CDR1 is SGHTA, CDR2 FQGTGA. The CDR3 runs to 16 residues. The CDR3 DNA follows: TGTGCCAGCAGCCCTAACTCCCCGACAGGGACCTATGGCTACACCTTC. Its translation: CASSPNSPTGTYGYTF.